These 8 T cell receptor beta chains share one sample of origin, sequenced in a study of STAT5B mutations in CD4+ large granular lymphocyte leukemia. Profiling relied on immunoSEQ multiplex PCR, and the TCRdb table lists in-frame clones only, not all of them. Among about 34,000 clones listed, roughly 76% were seen once. Sequenced: CD4+ T cells from blood buffy coats. Source of these receptors: a human donor in good health.

The chain links TRBV6-4 to TRBJ1-2; D gene uncertain. With 5 bases removed from V and 4 bases from J, the gap between germline ends came to 11 bases. The CDR3 covers 13 residues. Germline lookup yields CDR1 MRHNA and CDR2 SNTAGT. DNA of the CDR3: TGTGCCAGCAGTCCCGGGGTCGGCTATGGCTACACCTTC. This gives the protein CASSPGVGYGYTF.

This clone was seen once. V gene TRBV5-1 combines with J gene TRBJ2-5, with 7 bases identical to TRBD1. Germline V gene sequence: CDR1 SGHRS, CDR2 YFSETQ. The CDR3 is made up of 15 amino acids. Trimming cost V 0 bases and J 3 bases; bases outside gene matches: 5. The CDR3: CASSLVGTGEETQYF. DNA for the CDR3: TGCGCCAGCAGCTTGGTCGGTACAGGGGAAGAGACCCAGTACTTC.

The rearrangement joins TRBV13 to TRBJ1-1, with 8 positions matching TRBD1. This CDR3 has 15 residues. V lost 2 bases and J lost 7; bases outside the gene matches: 9. The germline CDR1 and CDR2 sequences are PRHDT and FYEKMQ (reference sequence). The CDR3 loop is CASSLPPRGPSEAFF. CDR3 bases: TGTGCCAGCAGCTTACCGCCCAGGGGGCCGAGTGAAGCTTTCTTT.

The chain employs TRBV6-1 and TRBJ1-4; 7 bases line up with TRBD1. This CDR3 region has 13 residues. Trimming cost V 10 bases and J 8 bases; bases outside gene matches: 10. Germline lookup yields CDR1 MNHNS and CDR2 SASEGT. CDR3 protein: CATTQGVREKLFF. The CDR3 DNA reads as TGTGCCACCACCCAGGGGGTGCGGGAAAAACTGTTTTTT.

This clone was seen a handful of times. The chain combines TRBV20-1 with TRBJ2-7, with D hard to call. The V end was cut by 6 bases, the J end by 3 bases, with 9 bases between. The CDR3 runs to 11 residues. Germline CDR1 reads DFQATT; CDR2 reads SNEGSKA (reference sequence). CDR3 bases: TGCAGTGCGAAGACCGGCTACGAGCAGTACTTC. It specifies CSAKTGYEQYF.

This clone has a handful of counts. The CDR3 DNA reads as TGTGCCAGCAGCCGATCTCGGACAGGGAGTTTCCAGACTGAAGCTTTCTTT. Its translation is CASSRSRTGSFQTEAFF. This chain connects TRBV5-4 to TRBJ1-1; 8 bases fit TRBD1. V dropped 4 bases and J dropped 5; count of bases not matched to a gene: 16. This CDR3 comprises 17 residues. Germline loops: CDR1 SGHNT, CDR2 YYREEE (reference sequence).

The J gene is TRBJ2-3, the V gene TRBV7-2; D may be TRBD2 (5 bases). CDR3 length equals 16 residues. Germline-derived CDR1 and CDR2 are SGHTA and FQGNSA. With 3 bases removed from V and 1 base from J, the gap between germline ends came to 14 bases. The CDR3 bases are TGTGCCAGCAGCTTTCGTCGGGGAGTCGGCACAGATACGCAGTATTTT. Translation: CASSFRRGVGTDTQYF.

This chain uses TRBV6-1 with TRBJ2-2; D not resolved. Between the trimmed V and J ends, which lost 0 bases and 4 bases, there was a span of 21 bases. The CDR3 consists of 19 residues. Germline loops: CDR1 MNHNS, CDR2 SASEGT. CDR3 coding DNA: TGTGCCAGCAGTGAAGCGCTTCCCGGCAGGATTGGTTCCACCGGGGAGCTGTTTTTT. It encodes CASSEALPGRIGSTGELFF.